A single sample gave rise to the 20 T cell receptor beta chains below, sequenced in a study of cytomegalovirus exposure and HLA in healthy donors. Primers included in the PCR were 60 Vbeta and 13 Jbeta primers. Produced via immunoSEQ multiplex PCR; TCRdb's table is partial and in-frame only. The sample lists 150,000 to 200,000 clones, around four fifths occurring once. What was sequenced was PBMCs. The source is a woman under 30 in good health and CMV-seronegative.

In nucleotides, the CDR3 is TGTGCCAGCAGACAACCCCAGGACAGAACTGAAGCTTTCTTT. Amino acids: CASRQPQDRTEAFF. The V and J genes are TRBV28 and TRBJ1-1, with a weak D call TRBD1 (6 bases). The length of the CDR3 is 14 residues. Germline V gene lookup returns CDR1 MDHEN and CDR2 SYDVKM. With 6 bases removed from V and 5 bases from J, the gap between germline ends came to 16 bases.

This chain uses TRBV5-4 with TRBJ1-2; TRBD1 matches 8 bases. The ends lost 7 bases at V and 2 bases at J; junction bases unmatched: 10. The CDR3 is 15 amino acids. Germline V gene sequence: CDR1 SGHNT, CDR2 YYREEE (reference sequence). The CDR3 protein is CASRNRDRMNYGYTF. Here the CDR3 DNA reads TGTGCCAGCCGAAACCGGGACAGGATGAACTATGGCTACACCTTC.

This clone has more than one count but fewer than ten. The rearrangement joins TRBV29-1 to TRBJ1-2, with 9 nucleotides matching TRBD1. Germline V lookup: CDR1 SQVTM, CDR2 ANQGSEA. V was pared by 1 base and J by 5 bases, with 8 bases of the junction left unmatched. CDR3 length equals 15 residues. DNA for the CDR3: TGCAGCGTTGAAGTCCGGGACAGGGACGCTTATGGCTACACCTTC. The encoded protein is CSVEVRDRDAYGYTF.

This clone was seen a handful of times. The V and J genes are TRBV6-5 and TRBJ2-7; 13 positions agree with TRBD2. J was trimmed by 2 bases and V by 4 bases; bases with no gene match: 5. This CDR3 is 16 amino acids long. Germline CDR1 and CDR2: MNHEY and SVGAGI. The CDR3, as DNA: TGTGCCAGCAGTTTCGGGACTAGCGGGACCGCCTACGAGCAGTACTTC. Protein sequence: CASSFGTSGTAYEQYF.

The V and J genes are TRBV7-2 and TRBJ2-7, with 11 bases fitting TRBD1. The germline V gene encodes CDR1 SGHTA and CDR2 FQGNSA. V gave up 5 bases and J gave up 3 bases; unmatched junction bases: 6. The CDR3 length is 15 residues. The CDR3, as DNA: TGTGCCAGCAGCCAACACGGGACAGGGGGCTACGAGCAGTACTTC. It is translated as CASSQHGTGGYEQYF.

The chain has TRBV25-1 and TRBJ2-5; D unclear. The CDR3 has 13 amino acids. The V end lost 7 bases, the J end lost 8 bases, and 17 bases lay between the germline ends. Germline loops: CDR1 MGHDK, CDR2 SYGVNS. The CDR3 sequence: CASNFGPSRTQYF. The DNA for the CDR3 is TGTGCCAGCAATTTCGGTCCGTCCCGAACCCAGTACTTC.

The CDR3 protein is CASSLESKEAFNEKLFF. DNA for the CDR3: TGTGCCAGCAGCTTAGAGTCCAAGGAGGCCTTTAATGAAAAACTGTTTTTT. The chain joins TRBV7-6 to TRBJ1-4; the D is unclear. There are 17 residues in the CDR3. Germline V gene sequence: CDR1 SGHVS, CDR2 FNYEAQ. V lost 1 base to trimming and J lost 4 bases, with 16 bases between them.

CDR3 DNA: TGTGCCTCTTCCGCGGTCTCTGGAAACACCATATATTTT. This codes for CASSAVSGNTIYF. The rearrangement joins TRBV10-3 to TRBJ1-3, with no clear D. The V end lost 11 bases, the J end lost 0 bases, and 11 bases lay between the germline ends. Per germline, CDR1 ENHRY and CDR2 SYGVKD. This CDR3 region has 13 residues.

The CDR3 loop is CASSSGQEPTDTQYF. The CDR3 DNA is TGTGCCAGCAGCTCCGGACAGGAGCCCACAGATACGCAGTATTTT. This chain joins TRBV9 and TRBJ2-3; 7 bases are shared with TRBD1. In germline, CDR1 is SGDLS, CDR2 YYNGEE. This CDR3 comprises 15 residues. V lost 4 bases to trimming and J lost 2 bases; unmatched junction nucleotides: 7.

There are a few counts of this clone. The rearrangement joins TRBV29-1 to TRBJ2-5; TRBD1 aligns across 8 bases. CDR1 and CDR2 from the germline V gene are SQVTM and ANQGSEA. Trimming at V came to 6 bases and at J to 4 bases, leaving 16 bases not matched to a gene. This CDR3 region has 16 residues. The CDR3 loop reads CSVKESGSDRGETQYF. CDR3 sequence (DNA): TGCAGCGTCAAAGAATCGGGGTCCGACAGGGGAGAGACCCAGTACTTC.

This chain links TRBV6-6 with TRBJ1-1, with D unresolved. With 0 bases removed from V and 3 bases from J, the gap between germline ends came to 11 bases. Germline assignment: CDR1 MNHNY and CDR2 SVGAGI (reference sequence). The CDR3 is 15 amino acids. The chain's CDR3 is CASSYSVRGDTEAFF. The CDR3 nucleotides are TGTGCCAGCAGTTACTCGGTTAGAGGCGACACTGAAGCTTTCTTT.

V gene TRBV5-1 combines with J gene TRBJ2-5; weak D call: TRBD2 (6 bases). CDR1 SGHRS and CDR2 YFSETQ come from the germline V gene. The V and J ends lost 0 bases and 0 bases respectively, with 9 bases between them. This CDR3 has 15 residues. The CDR3 here is CASSLGSSDQETQYF. In DNA form, the CDR3 reads TGCGCCAGCAGCTTGGGGTCTAGCGACCAAGAGACCCAGTACTTC.

CDR3 nucleotide sequence: TGCGCCAGCAGCCCGGACAAGGTGATTGGCTACGAGCAGTACTTC. It is translated as CASSPDKVIGYEQYF. The chain couples TRBV4-1 to TRBJ2-7, with D perhaps matching TRBD1 (5 bases). This CDR3 region has 15 residues. Per germline, CDR1 MGHRA and CDR2 YSYEKL. The germline V and J ends were trimmed by 4 bases and 3 bases, with 16 bases remaining between them.

This chain uses TRBV27 with TRBJ2-7; perhaps TRBD2 as D (6 bases). CDR3 length equals 15 residues. Looked up from germline, CDR1 is MNHEY and CDR2 is SMNVEV (reference sequence). V gave up 2 bases and J gave up 6 bases, with 17 bases separating them. CDR3 amino acids: CASSLRRLGGVEQYF. As DNA, the CDR3 is TGTGCCAGCAGTTTAAGGCGGCTCGGGGGAGTCGAGCAGTACTTC.

V gene TRBV6-6 combines with J gene TRBJ2-3; TRBD2 matches at 7 bases. The CDR3 is made up of 14 amino acids. Germline V CDR1 and CDR2: MNHNY, SVGAGI (reference sequence). J gave up 1 base and V 6 bases, and 4 bases lay outside the gene matches. In DNA form, the CDR3 reads TGTGCCAGCAGCCTCCTAGCGGGCACAGATACGCAGTATTTT. Translating it yields CASSLLAGTDTQYF.

This clone was detected only once. The genes are TRBV7-6 and TRBJ2-2; D may be TRBD2 (7 bases). The CDR3 runs 19 residues. With 1 base removed from V and 2 bases from J, the gap between germline ends came to 20 bases. CDR1 is SGHVS and CDR2 is FNYEAQ in the germline V gene. CDR3 DNA sequence: TGTGCCAGCAGCTTAGAAGTATGGGGAGGGGGGACCAACACCGGGGAGCTGTTTTTT. Translation: CASSLEVWGGGTNTGELFF.

This clone occurred once. The chain carries TRBV27 and TRBJ1-1, with D possibly matching TRBD1 (5 bases). The CDR3 spans 14 residues. Trimming shortened V by 1 base and J by 4 bases, and 10 bases separated the two germline ends. Germline CDR1 MNHEY, CDR2 SMNVEV (reference sequence). Here the CDR3 reads CASSLFGGSTEAFF. The CDR3 nucleotides read TGTGCCAGCAGTTTATTCGGGGGGAGCACTGAAGCTTTCTTT.

The V call is TRBV7-9, the J call TRBJ2-5, with a weak D call TRBD1 (6 bases). Germline V gene lookup returns CDR1 SEHNR and CDR2 FQNEAQ (reference sequence). This CDR3 has 16 residues. V was clipped by 5 bases and J by 2 bases, with 18 bases between them. The CDR3 DNA reads as TGTGCCAGCAGCAAGTCCGTCACAGGGTATCAAGAGACCCAGTACTTC. Amino acids: CASSKSVTGYQETQYF.

The sample holds one count of this clone. The chain combines TRBV2 with TRBJ2-1; D possibly corresponds to TRBD2 (5 bases). This CDR3 region has 16 residues. Per germline, CDR1 SNHLY and CDR2 FYNNEI. V was shortened by 6 bases and J by 0 bases, with 15 bases between the two germline ends. CDR3 sequence: CASSHEGGSSYNEQFF. The DNA for the CDR3 is TGTGCCAGCAGCCACGAGGGCGGAAGCTCCTACAATGAGCAGTTCTTC.

The table lists this clone with a few counts. A read error may account for a junction end that differs from germline. The rearrangement links TRBV7-7 to TRBJ2-5; a weak D match, TRBD1 (6 bases). This CDR3 has 16 residues. In germline, CDR1 is SSHAT, CDR2 FNYEAQ (reference sequence). CDR3 loop: CASSPSLDSPKETQYF. CDR3 nucleotides: TGTGCTAGCAGCCCGAGCCTGGACAGCCCAAAAGAGACCCAGTACTTC. The complete variable domain, with remaining parts taken from reference TRBV7-7 and TRBJ2-5, reads GAGVSQSPRYKVTKRGQDVTLRCDPISSHATLYWYQQALGQGPEFLTYFNYEAQPDKSGLPSDRFSAERPEGSISTLTIQRTEQRDSAMYRCASSPSLDSPKETQYFGPGTRLLVL.